The rows below give T cell receptor beta chains drawn from one sample of a study of T cell clonotyping in hematopoietic cell transplantation. Assay: immunoSEQ multiplex PCR; the TCRdb copy retains only in-frame clones and omits some. The table lists some 76,000 clones, about 95% of them singletons. This sample comprised peripheral blood mononuclear cells, obtained before stem cell transplant. The receptors were gathered from a woman aged 45-65 years with acute myeloid leukemia. Some clones in this sample may be carry-over from other donors' samples. Each CDR3 is given with its conserved first and last residue. The order of the fields is CDR3 DNA, CDR3 protein, clone size, D gene, V gene, J gene, CDR3 length. The D gene is left open where the match is weak. Size values are once, few and many counts, or a class for expanded clones, and some rows have none.

CDR3nt: TGTGCCAGCAGCTCCAAGGACAGGAGCTCCTACGAGCAGTACTTC; CDR3aa: CASSSKDRSSYEQYF; abundance: -; d_gene: TRBD1; v_gene: TRBV7-6; j_gene: TRBJ2-7; len: 15
CDR3nt: TGTGCCAGCAGAACTATCTACACCGGGGAGCTGTTTTTT; CDR3aa: CASRTIYTGELFF; abundance: -; d_gene: -; v_gene: TRBV5-8; j_gene: TRBJ2-2; len: 13
CDR3nt: TGTGCCAGCAGCAGGGGTCGTGATCAGCCCCAGCATTTT; CDR3aa: CASSRGRDQPQHF; abundance: -; d_gene: -; v_gene: TRBV6-5; j_gene: TRBJ1-5; len: 13
CDR3nt: TGTGCCAGCAGTGAATATTGGGAGTTAACTAATGAAAAACTGTTTTTT; CDR3aa: CASSEYWELTNEKLFF; abundance: once; d_gene: -; v_gene: TRBV6-1; j_gene: TRBJ1-4; len: 16
CDR3nt: TGTGCCAGTAGTAACAGGGGAGCCCCCTACGAGCAGTACTTC; CDR3aa: CASSNRGAPYEQYF; abundance: -; d_gene: TRBD1; v_gene: TRBV19; j_gene: TRBJ2-7; len: 14
CDR3nt: TGCAGCGTTGAAGAGGGGGACACAGATACGCAGTATTTT; CDR3aa: CSVEEGDTDTQYF; abundance: once; d_gene: -; v_gene: TRBV29-1; j_gene: TRBJ2-3; len: 13
CDR3nt: TGTGCCAGCAGCTTCGACTCCCTATCGAATCAGCCCCAGCATTTT; CDR3aa: CASSFDSLSNQPQHF; abundance: -; d_gene: -; v_gene: TRBV7-8; j_gene: TRBJ1-5; len: 15
CDR3nt: TGTGCCAGCAGCTTAGGAGATGGATACCGGCCCCAGCATTTT; CDR3aa: CASSLGDGYRPQHF; abundance: -; d_gene: -; v_gene: TRBV7-2; j_gene: TRBJ1-5; len: 14
CDR3nt: TGTGCCTGGACCGGACAGGCCTACGAGCAGTACTTC; CDR3aa: CAWTGQAYEQYF; abundance: -; d_gene: TRBD1; v_gene: TRBV30; j_gene: TRBJ2-7; len: 12
CDR3nt: TGCAGCGTTTCCGGGGGGACATCTTCAGCTTTCTTT; CDR3aa: CSVSGGTSSAFF; abundance: -; d_gene: -; v_gene: TRBV29-1; j_gene: TRBJ1-1; len: 12
CDR3nt: TGTGCCAGCAGCTTAGAAAGTAAGCGGGAGCAGTACTTC; CDR3aa: CASSLESKREQYF; abundance: -; d_gene: -; v_gene: TRBV7-2; j_gene: TRBJ2-7; len: 13
CDR3nt: TGTGCCAGCAGCTCACACAGGGGTCTTATGACCGGGGAGCTGTTTTTT; CDR3aa: CASSSHRGLMTGELFF; abundance: once; d_gene: TRBD1; v_gene: TRBV5-8; j_gene: TRBJ2-2; len: 16
CDR3nt: TGTGCCAGTAGTATGGTGGGGGAGCCGAACACTGAAGCTTTCTTT; CDR3aa: CASSMVGEPNTEAFF; abundance: -; d_gene: -; v_gene: TRBV19; j_gene: TRBJ1-1; len: 15
CDR3nt: TGTGCCAGCAGTGGGACAGGGAAGAGCAATCAGCCCCAGCATTTT; CDR3aa: CASSGTGKSNQPQHF; abundance: -; d_gene: TRBD1; v_gene: TRBV28; j_gene: TRBJ1-5; len: 15
CDR3nt: TGCGCCAGCAGCCCGGGGACACTCCAAGAGACCCAGTACTTC; CDR3aa: CASSPGTLQETQYF; abundance: -; d_gene: -; v_gene: TRBV5-1; j_gene: TRBJ2-5; len: 14
CDR3nt: TGTGCCAGCAGCCACGGACTAGCGGGGGGTACCGGGGAGCTGTTTTTT; CDR3aa: CASSHGLAGGTGELFF; abundance: -; d_gene: TRBD2; v_gene: TRBV14; j_gene: TRBJ2-2; len: 16
CDR3nt: TGTGCCAGCAGTGCGACAGGGCATAATTCACCCCTCCACTTT; CDR3aa: CASSATGHNSPLHF; abundance: -; d_gene: TRBD1; v_gene: TRBV6-1; j_gene: TRBJ1-6; len: 14
CDR3nt: TGTGCCTGGGGAAGTTCAACTCATCAGCCCCAGCATTTT; CDR3aa: CAWGSSTHQPQHF; abundance: -; d_gene: -; v_gene: TRBV30; j_gene: TRBJ1-5; len: 13
CDR3nt: TGTGCCAGTAGTATTTCCGGTCCCTATGGCTACACCTTC; CDR3aa: CASSISGPYGYTF; abundance: -; d_gene: -; v_gene: TRBV19; j_gene: TRBJ1-2; len: 13
CDR3nt: TGTGCCAGCAGGACGACCTCGGGGCCGGGCACCGGGGAGCTGTTTTTT; CDR3aa: CASRTTSGPGTGELFF; abundance: -; d_gene: -; v_gene: TRBV6-6; j_gene: TRBJ2-2; len: 16
CDR3nt: TGCGCCAGCAGCTTGAGGGCGGCGTCGTCAGATACGCAGTATTTT; CDR3aa: CASSLRAASSDTQYF; abundance: -; d_gene: -; v_gene: TRBV5-1; j_gene: TRBJ2-3; len: 15
CDR3nt: TGCGCCAGCAGCTTGCTACAGGCGGTCGAGTACGAGCAGTACTTC; CDR3aa: CASSLLQAVEYEQYF; abundance: -; d_gene: -; v_gene: TRBV5-1; j_gene: TRBJ2-7; len: 15